These 8 T cell receptor beta chains originate from one sample sequenced in a study of tumor-infiltrating lymphocytes in localized non-small cell lung cancer. Only in-frame clones appear in the TCRdb table, and some are missing; sequencing was by immunoSEQ multiplex PCR. The table shows about 17,000 clones, with around 82% occurring only once. What was sequenced was uninvolved lung tissue not adjacent to the tumor. These receptors came from a human donor with non-small cell lung cancer.

The chain has TRBV9 and TRBJ2-1, with 9 bases lining up with TRBD1. Germline loops: CDR1 SGDLS, CDR2 YYNGEE. CDR3 length: 15 amino acids. V gave up 0 bases and J gave up 5 bases; unmatched junction bases: 3. CDR3 sequence reads: CASSVARTGDNEQFF. Here the CDR3 DNA reads TGTGCCAGCAGCGTAGCTAGGACAGGGGACAATGAGCAGTTCTTC.

The chain employs TRBV10-2 and TRBJ1-1; D ambiguous. Trimming removed 4 bases from V and 1 base from J, with 10 bases in between. In germline, CDR1 is WSHSY, CDR2 SAAADI. The length of the CDR3 is 14 residues. The CDR3 spells CASSARQTNTEAFF. The CDR3 DNA reads TGCGCCAGCAGTGCACGACAAACGAACACTGAAGCTTTCTTT.

The rearrangement uses TRBV4-1 and TRBJ2-7, with 10 bases fitting TRBD2. The J segment lost 5 bases and the V segment lost 0 bases, leaving 10 bases of the junction unmatched. This CDR3 contains 17 residues. Germline lookup yields CDR1 MGHRA and CDR2 YSYEKL. The CDR3 region has the DNA TGCGCCAGCAGCCAAGATCTTTATAGCGGGAGGATCAACGAGCAGTACTTC. Translating it yields CASSQDLYSGRINEQYF.

The rearrangement joins TRBV5-1 to TRBJ2-1, with a weak D call TRBD2 (6 bases). Between the trimmed V and J ends, which lost 0 bases and 0 bases, there was a span of 10 bases. The CDR3 contains 16 residues. The germline V gene encodes CDR1 SGHRS and CDR2 YFSETQ. The CDR3 sequence is CASSLVLAGSYNEQFF. CDR3 bases: TGCGCCAGCAGCTTGGTACTAGCCGGCTCCTACAATGAGCAGTTCTTC.

This sequence joins TRBV6-5 and TRBJ2-7, with D possibly being TRBD2 (5 bases). Germline V lookup: CDR1 MNHEY, CDR2 SVGAGI. This CDR3 spans 13 amino acids. V dropped 2 bases and J dropped 2 bases, with 7 bases sitting between them. The CDR3 coding sequence is TGTGCCAGCAGTTACGGACTCGCCTACGAGCAGTACTTC. Protein product: CASSYGLAYEQYF.

This sequence joins TRBV7-3 and TRBJ2-1; 7 bases fit TRBD2. From germline, CDR1 is SGHTA and CDR2 FQGTGA. CDR3 length: 18 residues. V shed 1 base, J shed 6 bases, and the junction held 15 bases outside the gene matches. The CDR3 nucleotides read TGTGCCAGCAGCTTAAGGTCTGTCGCGGGGGATACGGGCAATGAGCAGTTCTTC. This codes for CASSLRSVAGDTGNEQFF.

This clone turned up a few times. The genes are TRBV11-2 and TRBJ2-7, with D possibly TRBD2 on 6 matching bases. Germline V lookup: CDR1 SGHAT, CDR2 FQNNGV. The CDR3 runs 13 residues. V was cut by 3 bases and J by 7 bases, with 13 bases left in between. CDR3 amino acids: CASSFYDSGEQYF. CDR3 DNA: TGTGCCAGCAGCTTTTATGACAGCGGGGAGCAGTACTTC.

This CDR3 is CASSRYDGTEAFF. The DNA of the CDR3 is TGCGCCAGCAGCCGATACGACGGAACTGAAGCTTTCTTT. V gene TRBV5-1 combines with J gene TRBJ1-1; D is ambiguous. CDR3 length equals 13 residues. CDR1 is SGHRS and CDR2 is YFSETQ in the germline V gene. V was shortened by 4 bases and J by 5 bases, with 12 bases between the two germline ends.